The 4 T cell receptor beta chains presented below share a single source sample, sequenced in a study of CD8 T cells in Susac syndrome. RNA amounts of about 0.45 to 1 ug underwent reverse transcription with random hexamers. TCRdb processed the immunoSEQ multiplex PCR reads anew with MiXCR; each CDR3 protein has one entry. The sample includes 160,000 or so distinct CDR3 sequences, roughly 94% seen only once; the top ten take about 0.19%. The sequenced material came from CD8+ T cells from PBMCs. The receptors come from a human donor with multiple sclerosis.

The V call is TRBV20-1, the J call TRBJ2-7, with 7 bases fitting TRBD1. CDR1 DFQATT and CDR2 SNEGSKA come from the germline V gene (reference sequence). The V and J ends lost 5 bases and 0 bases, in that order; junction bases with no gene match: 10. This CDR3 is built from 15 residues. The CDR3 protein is CSAPSPTGSSYEQYF. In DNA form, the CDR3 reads TGCAGTGCTCCGTCTCCGACAGGGAGCTCCTACGAGCAGTACTTC.

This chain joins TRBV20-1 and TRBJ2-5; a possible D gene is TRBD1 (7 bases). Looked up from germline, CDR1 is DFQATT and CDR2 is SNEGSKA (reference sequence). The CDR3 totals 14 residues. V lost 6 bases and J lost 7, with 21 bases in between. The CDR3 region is CSAPSRGAGGTQYF. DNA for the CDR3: TGCAGTGCCCCTTCCAGGGGGGCCGGGGGGACCCAGTACTTC.

Here the CDR3 reads CASSPRDRAKMNTEAFF. The CDR3 DNA sequence: TGTGCCAGCAGCCCCCGGGACAGGGCAAAGATGAACACTGAAGCTTTCTTT. V usage is TRBV4-2 and J usage is TRBJ1-1, with TRBD1 matching over 9 bases. Germline trimming cut 4 bases from V and 0 bases from J; bases unmatched to any gene: 9. The CDR3 extends over 17 amino acids. In germline, CDR1 is LGHNA, CDR2 YNFKEQ.

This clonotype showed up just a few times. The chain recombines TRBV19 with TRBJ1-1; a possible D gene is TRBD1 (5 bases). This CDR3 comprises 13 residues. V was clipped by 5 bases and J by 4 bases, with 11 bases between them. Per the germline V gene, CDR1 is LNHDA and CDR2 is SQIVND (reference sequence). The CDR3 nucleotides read TGTGCCAGTAGTTTGGGGGGGTCCACTGAAGCTTTCTTT. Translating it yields CASSLGGSTEAFF.